This T cell receptor beta chain was identified during a study of shared clonotypes between healthy human individuals. General observations from the study: Shared clonotypes: 4.5% to 6% naive CD4, roughly 4% naive CD8, 2% to 2.5% memory CD4, under 0.45% memory CD8. The study drew on few donors, limiting represented genetic and exposure-history diversity.

Approximately 30,000 T cell genomes (approximately 0.2 ug DNA) went into each sorted-subset replicate. Here immunoSEQ multiplex PCR was the method, and the copy in TCRdb shows in-frame clones only, minus some. The data contain about 1 million clones, around 74% of them singletons. After removal of 4 bases from V and 15 bases from J, the junction contained 21 bases not matched to a gene. Germline V gives CDR1 SGHRS, CDR2 YFSETQ. This CDR3 spans 17 amino acids. This clone was seen once. Its specificity is not known. Caucasian adults residing in Nashville, Tennessee made up all the donors. This chain connects TRBV5-1 to TRBJ2-2; 10 nucleotides match TRBD1. Sequences were obtained from memory CD4+ T cells sorted from blood. Subset meaning: CD45RA-negative fraction. The origin of this receptor is a man aged 18 to 29 in good health. The CDR3 DNA follows: TGCGCCAGCAGCCCCCAATCGCCGGGACAGGGGCCCCTGAAGGTGTTTTTT. It is translated as CASSPQSPGQGPLKVFF. Filled out from reference TRBV5-1 and TRBJ2-2, the complete variable domain reads KAGVTQTPRYLIKTRGQQVTLSCSPISGHRSVSWYQQTPGQGLQFLFEYFSETQRNKGNFPGRFSGRQFSNSRSEMNVSTLELGDSALYLCASSPQSPGQGPLKVFFGEGSRLTVL.